This T cell receptor beta chain derives from a study of T cell responses to AZD1222 COVID-19 vaccine. The wider study: Pooled in the analysis were second doses at about 4 or about 12 weeks.

Only in-frame clones appear in the TCRdb table, and some are missing; sequencing was by immunoSEQ multiplex PCR. The table includes fewer than 90,000 clones, roughly 84% detected once. The sample holds a few counts of this clone. The antigen remains unidentified. General study points: Repertoires in all cases were sampled only once the peak T cell response had passed. Spike as a whole was targeted by vaccine-associated CD4 TCRs, dominant at 160-218 and 743-854.

The sequence was collected from an adult in good health. Source: peripheral blood, taken on day 0 of AZD1222 vaccination.

The CDR3 nucleotides are TGTGCCAGCAGCCAAGATGGCAACAGGGAAGCTTTCTTT. This encodes CASSQDGNREAFF. The chain is built from TRBV14 and TRBJ1-1; D may be TRBD1 (5 bases). Germline V CDR1 and CDR2: SGHDN, FVKESK. The CDR3 consists of 13 residues. Deletions cut 0 bases from V and 8 bases from J, with 10 bases between.